This T cell receptor (beta chain) was profiled in a study of blood T cell repertoires in COVID-19. On the study more broadly: Samples representing acute and convalescent COVID-19 were sourced from the United States, Italy and Spain.

Sequencing used immunoSEQ multiplex PCR; TCRdb keeps in-frame clones, though not all of them. Counted here are around 200,000 clones, 85% to 90% occurring once; the ten biggest clones make up 2% to 2.5%. With 8 bases clipped from V and 4 bases from J, the junction kept 7 bases outside the gene matches. CDR1 and CDR2 from the germline V gene are MNHNY and SVGAGI (reference sequence). The CDR3 length is 14 residues. This clone was observed a handful of times. The receptor was isolated from a woman aged 50 to 60 with acute or convalescent COVID-19. The chain combines TRBV6-6 with TRBJ2-3, with 9 nucleotides matching TRBD1. Sequencing was done on a sample of peripheral blood. The CDR3 DNA follows: TGTGCCAGCGTGGGACAGGGTGTCGCAGATACGCAGTATTTT. Protein: CASVGQGVADTQYF.